The 10 T cell receptor beta chains reported below all come from one sample, sequenced in a study of T cell responses to AZD1222 COVID-19 vaccine. This table comes from immunoSEQ multiplex PCR, and its TCRdb copy is limited to in-frame clones, with some not included. The repertoire has some 140,000 clones, approximately 88% of them found once; the top ten carry over 4%. Source: peripheral blood, taken on day 0 of AZD1222 vaccination. These receptors were collected from an adult in good health.

The chain uses TRBV5-5 and TRBJ1-5; 7 bases line up with TRBD1. This CDR3 is 16 amino acids long. The germline gives CDR1 SGHKS, CDR2 YYEKEE (reference sequence). J lost 3 bases, V lost 3 bases, and 9 bases had no gene match. The CDR3 DNA follows: TGTGCCAGCAGCTCGGACAGGCCGATAAACAATCAGCCCCAGCATTTT. Its translation is CASSSDRPINNQPQHF.

This chain connects TRBV12-5 to TRBJ1-6; perhaps TRBD1 as D (6 bases). The CDR3 sequence is 14 residues long. The V end lost 7 bases, the J end lost 10 bases, and 17 bases lay between the germline ends. Germline lookup yields CDR1 LGHNT and CDR2 FRNRAP. DNA for the CDR3: TGTGCTAGTGCCTCGGGACAATCGGGGTCACCCCTCCACTTT. Its protein is CASASGQSGSPLHF.

The chain has TRBV28 and TRBJ2-7; TRBD1 agrees at 12 bases. The CDR3 runs 15 residues. CDR1 and CDR2 from the germline V gene are MDHEN and SYDVKM. With V trimmed by 3 bases and J by 5 bases, 5 bases remained unmatched. The CDR3 DNA is TGTGCCAGCAGTTTTCCGGGACAGGGGGCCCACGAGCAGTACTTC. As protein: CASSFPGQGAHEQYF.

The chain joins TRBV7-3 to TRBJ2-3; D gene ambiguous. V lost 6 bases and J lost 6, with 19 bases in between. Germline V gene lookup returns CDR1 SGHTA and CDR2 FQGTGA. CDR3 length: 15 amino acids. CDR3 in DNA: TGTGCCAGCAGTCGGAGCAGCGTCCCAACGGATACGCAGTATTTT. Translating it yields CASSRSSVPTDTQYF. Drawing the rest from reference TRBV7-3 and TRBJ2-3, the complete variable domain is GAGVSQTPSNKVTEKGKYVELRCDPISGHTALYWYRQSLGQGPEFLIYFQGTGAADDSGLPNDRFFAVRPEGSVSTLKIQRTERGDSAVYLCASSRSSVPTDTQYFGPGTRLTVL.

This clone was seen a few times. V and J are TRBV27 and TRBJ1-5; D gene uncertain. V shed 3 bases and J shed 0 bases, with 12 bases lying between them. The CDR3 runs to 16 residues. Germline V gene data show CDR1 as MNHEY and CDR2 as SMNVEV (reference sequence). The CDR3 here is CASSFLPLYSNQPQHF. CDR3 nucleotides: TGTGCCAGCAGTTTCCTTCCCCTTTATAGCAATCAGCCCCAGCATTTT.

The chain employs TRBV5-1 and TRBJ1-1; the match to TRBD1 covers 7 bases. CDR3 length equals 17 residues. Germline lookup yields CDR1 SGHRS and CDR2 YFSETQ. V lost 0 bases to trimming and J lost 0 bases; unmatched junction nucleotides: 8. The CDR3 region is CASSLVRQGGMNTEAFF. CDR3 in DNA: TGCGCCAGCAGCTTGGTTAGACAGGGAGGGATGAACACTGAAGCTTTCTTT.

V is TRBV19 and J is TRBJ2-3, with a tentative D call TRBD2 (6 bases). V was clipped by 6 bases and J by 2 bases, with 18 bases between them. The CDR3 consists of 16 residues. Germline V lookup: CDR1 LNHDA, CDR2 SQIVND (reference sequence). CDR3 in amino acids: CASRALAEGNTDTQYF. DNA for the CDR3: TGTGCCAGTAGGGCCCTGGCGGAGGGAAACACAGATACGCAGTATTTT.

The chain employs TRBV6-5 and TRBJ2-7; possible D gene TRBD1, 6 bases. With 6 bases removed from V and 3 bases from J, the gap between germline ends came to 9 bases. There are 12 residues in the CDR3. Germline V lookup: CDR1 MNHEY, CDR2 SVGAGI. The CDR3 nucleotides are TGTGCCAGCAGAGGACAGATCTACGAGCAGTACTTC. As protein: CASRGQIYEQYF.

This clone was detected a few times. This rearrangement joins TRBV5-1 to TRBJ1-6, with TRBD1 identical over 9 bases. CDR3 length: 15 amino acids. Unmatched junction bases numbered 3, after V lost 0 bases and J lost 8 bases. Germline CDR1 SGHRS, CDR2 YFSETQ. The CDR3 loop is CASSLGRTGDSPLHF. The CDR3 region has the DNA TGCGCCAGCAGCTTGGGGCGGACAGGGGATTCACCCCTCCACTTT. Full variable domain (missing parts from reference TRBV5-1 and TRBJ1-6): KAGVTQTPRYLIKTRGQQVTLSCSPISGHRSVSWYQQTPGQGLQFLFEYFSETQRNKGNFPGRFSGRQFSNSRSEMNVSTLELGDSALYLCASSLGRTGDSPLHFGNGTRLTVT.

The chain has TRBV9 and TRBJ2-7; a weak D match, TRBD2 (5 bases). This CDR3 contains 15 residues. Germline V gives CDR1 SGDLS, CDR2 YYNGEE. V lost 2 bases and J lost 6, with 18 bases in between. This CDR3 is CASSVSEELRGEQYF. CDR3 nucleotide sequence: TGTGCCAGCAGCGTTTCCGAAGAACTTCGGGGCGAGCAGTACTTC.